This TCR beta chain comes out of a study of CD8+CD57+ T cells in acquired aplastic anemia. The study, taken as a whole, reports: For CD8+ Simpson's diversity, patients and controls showed no significant difference. Fewer than 35 CD8+ CDR3 sequences occurred in both the patients and the controls.

Concerning this clonotype itself: The antigen is not known.

Genomic DNA templated the TCR beta VDJ and CDR3 profiling. Via MiXCR, TCRdb re-called the reads, giving one row per CDR3 protein. The sample comprises about 160,000 distinct CDR3 sequences, about two thirds of which are singletons, and approximately 42% rests with the top ten. For sequencing, patients were chosen who had shown expansion of CD8+CD57+ cells by flow cytometry. Germline CDR1 reads SGHTA; CDR2 reads FQGNSA. There are 15 residues in the CDR3. The germline V and J ends were trimmed by 1 base and 7 bases, with 16 bases remaining between them. The clonotype originates from a human donor with aplastic anemia. Sequenced material: sorted CD4+, CD8+, or CD8+CD57+ T cells (not recorded which) from PBMCs. The V call is TRBV7-2, the J call TRBJ1-2, with a possible D match to TRBD1 (5 bases). The CDR3 region is CASSLGWSQRGGYTF. CDR3 sequence (DNA): TGTGCCAGCAGCTTAGGTTGGTCTCAAAGGGGTGGCTACACCTTC.